This T cell receptor beta chain was identified in a study of cytomegalovirus exposure and HLA in healthy donors. Remarks on this clone: The target antigen is unknown.

Study-wide points: CMV antigen specificity was confirmed in vitro for three CMV-associated chains. Most TCR sequences were seen very rarely across donors, but some public TCRs occurred in many.

Germline CDR1 WSHSY, CDR2 SAAADI. With 7 bases clipped from V and 2 bases from J, the junction kept 6 bases outside the gene matches. The CDR3 extends over 15 amino acids. Primers: 60 Vbeta forward and 13 Jbeta reverse. Original processing methods: About 11 million of the approximately 80 million unique TCR beta chains counted in a later analysis were shared. The protocol was immunoSEQ multiplex PCR, while the TCRdb copy is restricted to in-frame clones and leaves out a portion. V, J and clone size are taken as reported in that table, and D and trimming were inferred from the DNA itself. This sample has 150,000 to 200,000 clones; approximately 83% occur once, and the top ten carry about 9.3%.

Sequencing was done on a sample of PBMCs. The V and J genes are TRBV10-2 and TRBJ1-5, with 9 nucleotides matching TRBD1. This receptor was taken from a man in his late teens or twenties in good health and CMV-seropositive. This CDR3 is CASKKTGGGNQPQHF. CDR3 sequence (DNA): TGCGCCAGCAAAAAGACAGGGGGGGGCAATCAGCCCCAGCATTTT.